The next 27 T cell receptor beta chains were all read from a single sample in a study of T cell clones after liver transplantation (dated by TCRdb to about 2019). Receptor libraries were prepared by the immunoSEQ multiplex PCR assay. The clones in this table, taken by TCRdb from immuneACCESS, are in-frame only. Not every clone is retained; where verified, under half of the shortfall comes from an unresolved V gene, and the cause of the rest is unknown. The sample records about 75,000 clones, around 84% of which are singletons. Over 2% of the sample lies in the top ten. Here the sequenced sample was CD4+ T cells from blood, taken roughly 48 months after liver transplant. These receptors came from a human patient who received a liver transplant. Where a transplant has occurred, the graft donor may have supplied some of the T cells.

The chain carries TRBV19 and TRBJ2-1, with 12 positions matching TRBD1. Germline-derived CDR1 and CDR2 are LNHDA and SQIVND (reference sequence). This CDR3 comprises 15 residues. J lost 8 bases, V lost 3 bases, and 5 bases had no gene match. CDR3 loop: CASSIGTGGFDEQFF. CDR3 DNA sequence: TGTGCCAGTAGTATCGGGACAGGGGGCTTCGATGAGCAGTTCTTC.

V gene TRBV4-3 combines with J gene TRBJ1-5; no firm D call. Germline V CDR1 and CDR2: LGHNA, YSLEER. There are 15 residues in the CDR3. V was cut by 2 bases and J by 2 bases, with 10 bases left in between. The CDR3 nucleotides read TGCGCCAGCAGCCAACATGGTGGGGGCAATCAGCCCCAGCATTTT. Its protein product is CASSQHGGGNQPQHF.

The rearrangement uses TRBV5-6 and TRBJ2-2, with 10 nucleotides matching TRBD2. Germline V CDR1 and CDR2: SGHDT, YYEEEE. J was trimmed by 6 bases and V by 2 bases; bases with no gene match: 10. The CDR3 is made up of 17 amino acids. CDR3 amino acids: CASSLIPVAGGPGELFF. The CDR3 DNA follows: TGTGCCAGCAGCTTAATCCCCGTAGCGGGGGGCCCCGGGGAGCTGTTTTTT.

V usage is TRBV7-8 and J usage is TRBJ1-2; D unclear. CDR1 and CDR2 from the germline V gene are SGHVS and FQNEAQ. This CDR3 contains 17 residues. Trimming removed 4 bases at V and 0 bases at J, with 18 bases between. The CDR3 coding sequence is TGTGCCAGCAGCTCCCATTCCCCCGACGGAGCTAACTATGGCTACACCTTC. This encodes CASSSHSPDGANYGYTF.

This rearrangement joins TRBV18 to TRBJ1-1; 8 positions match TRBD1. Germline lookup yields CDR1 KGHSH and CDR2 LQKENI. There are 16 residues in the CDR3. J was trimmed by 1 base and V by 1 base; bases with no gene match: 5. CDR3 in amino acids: CASSPQQGVENTEAFF. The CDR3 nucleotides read TGTGCCAGCTCACCACAACAGGGGGTAGAGAACACTGAAGCTTTCTTT. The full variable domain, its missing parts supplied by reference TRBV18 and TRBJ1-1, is NAGVMQNPRHLVRRRGQEARLRCSPMKGHSHVYWYRQLPEEGLKFMVYLQKENIIDESGMPKERFSAEFPKEGPSILRIQQVVRGDSAAYFCASSPQQGVENTEAFFGQGTRLTVV.

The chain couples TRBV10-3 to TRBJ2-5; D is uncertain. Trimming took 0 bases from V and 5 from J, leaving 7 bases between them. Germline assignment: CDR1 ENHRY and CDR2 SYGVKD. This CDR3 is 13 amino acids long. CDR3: CAISESNSETQYF. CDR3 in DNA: TGTGCCATCAGTGAGTCTAATTCCGAGACCCAGTACTTC.

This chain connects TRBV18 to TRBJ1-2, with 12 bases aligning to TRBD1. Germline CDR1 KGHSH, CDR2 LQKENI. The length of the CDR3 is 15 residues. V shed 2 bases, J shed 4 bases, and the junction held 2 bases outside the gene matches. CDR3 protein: CASSPGTGGAYGYTF. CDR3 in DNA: TGTGCCAGCTCACCAGGGACAGGGGGCGCCTATGGCTACACCTTC.

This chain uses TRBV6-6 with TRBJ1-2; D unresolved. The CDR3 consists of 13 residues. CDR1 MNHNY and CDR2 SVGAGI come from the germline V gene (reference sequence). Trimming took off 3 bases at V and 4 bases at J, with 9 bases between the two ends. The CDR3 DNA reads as TGTGCCAGCAGTTATGGGGATGGCTATGGCTACACCTTC. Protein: CASSYGDGYGYTF.

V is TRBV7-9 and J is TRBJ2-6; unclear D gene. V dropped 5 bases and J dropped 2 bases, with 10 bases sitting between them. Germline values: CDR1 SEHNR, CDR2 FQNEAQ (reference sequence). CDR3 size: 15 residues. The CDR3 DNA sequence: TGTGCCAGCAGCCTTCAGGAACCTGGGGCCAACGTCCTGACTTTC. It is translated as CASSLQEPGANVLTF.

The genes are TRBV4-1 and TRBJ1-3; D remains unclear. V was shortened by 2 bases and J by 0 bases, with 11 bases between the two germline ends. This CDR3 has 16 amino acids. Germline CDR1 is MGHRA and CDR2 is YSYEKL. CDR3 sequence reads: CASSQPRLISGNTIYF. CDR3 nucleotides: TGCGCCAGCAGCCAACCCCGACTGATCTCTGGAAACACCATATATTTT.

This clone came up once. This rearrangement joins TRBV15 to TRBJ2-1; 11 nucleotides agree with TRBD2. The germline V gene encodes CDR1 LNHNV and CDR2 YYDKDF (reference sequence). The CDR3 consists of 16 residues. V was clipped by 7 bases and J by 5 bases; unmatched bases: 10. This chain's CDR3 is CATTFTIAGGNNEQFF. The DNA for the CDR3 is TGTGCCACCACCTTTACTATAGCGGGGGGGAACAATGAGCAGTTCTTC.

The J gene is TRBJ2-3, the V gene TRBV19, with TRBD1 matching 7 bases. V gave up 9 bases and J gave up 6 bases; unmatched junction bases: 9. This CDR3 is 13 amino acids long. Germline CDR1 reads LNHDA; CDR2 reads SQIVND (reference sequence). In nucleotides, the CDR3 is TGTGCCAGCCAGGGGGTCCAAAGGGATACGCAGTATTTT. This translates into CASQGVQRDTQYF.

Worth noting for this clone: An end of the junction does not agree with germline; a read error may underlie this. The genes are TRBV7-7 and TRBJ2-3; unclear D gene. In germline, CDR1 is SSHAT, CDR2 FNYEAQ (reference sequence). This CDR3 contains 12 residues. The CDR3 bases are TGTGCTAGCAGCCATAGTGGCGATACGCAGTATTTT. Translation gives CASSHSGDTQYF.

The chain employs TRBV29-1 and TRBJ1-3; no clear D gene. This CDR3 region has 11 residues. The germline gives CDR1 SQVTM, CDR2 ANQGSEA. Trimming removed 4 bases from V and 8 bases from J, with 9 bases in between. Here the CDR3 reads CSVVVGHTIYF. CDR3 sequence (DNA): TGCAGCGTTGTAGTCGGGCACACCATATATTTT.

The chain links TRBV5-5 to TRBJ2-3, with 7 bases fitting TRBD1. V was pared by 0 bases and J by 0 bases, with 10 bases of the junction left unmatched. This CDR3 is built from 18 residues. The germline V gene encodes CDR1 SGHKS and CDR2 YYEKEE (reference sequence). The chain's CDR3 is CASSLAMVAGGSTDTQYF. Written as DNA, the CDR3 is TGTGCCAGCAGCTTGGCCATGGTCGCAGGGGGAAGCACAGATACGCAGTATTTT.

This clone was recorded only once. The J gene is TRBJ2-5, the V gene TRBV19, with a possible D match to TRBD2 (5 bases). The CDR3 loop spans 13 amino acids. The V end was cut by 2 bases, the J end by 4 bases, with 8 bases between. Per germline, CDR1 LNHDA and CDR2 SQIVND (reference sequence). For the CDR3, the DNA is TGTGCCAGTAGTATAAGGAGGCGAGAGACCCAGTACTTC. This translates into CASSIRRRETQYF.

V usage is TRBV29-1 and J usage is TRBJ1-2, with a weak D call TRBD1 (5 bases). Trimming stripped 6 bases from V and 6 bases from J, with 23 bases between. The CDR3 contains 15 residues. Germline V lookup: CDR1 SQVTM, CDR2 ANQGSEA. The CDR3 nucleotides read TGCAGCGTCCCCGGGGGGACCGCCTTAAGGGATGGCTACACCTTC. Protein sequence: CSVPGGTALRDGYTF.

CDR3 nucleotides: TGTGCCAGCAGCCTAGGGACCGGGACCCAAAGACCCGAGCAGTACTTC. Protein sequence: CASSLGTGTQRPEQYF. This rearrangement joins TRBV4-2 to TRBJ2-7, with D perhaps assigned TRBD1 or TRBD2 (5 bases each). V was clipped by 4 bases and J by 6 bases, with 22 bases between them. The CDR3 contains 16 residues. CDR1 is LGHNA, CDR2 YNFKEQ, per germline.

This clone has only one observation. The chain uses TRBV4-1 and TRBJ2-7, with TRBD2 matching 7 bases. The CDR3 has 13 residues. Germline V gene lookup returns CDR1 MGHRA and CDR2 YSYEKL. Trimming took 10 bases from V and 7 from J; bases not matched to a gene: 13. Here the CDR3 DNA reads TGCGCCACTGCTAGCGGAGTCTCGCGGGAGCAGTACTTC. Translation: CATASGVSREQYF.

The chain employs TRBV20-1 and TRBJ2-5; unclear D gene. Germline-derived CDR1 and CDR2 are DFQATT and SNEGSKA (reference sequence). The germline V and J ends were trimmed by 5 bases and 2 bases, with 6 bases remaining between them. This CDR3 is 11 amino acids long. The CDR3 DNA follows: TGCAGTGCTCCGAAGCAAGAGACCCAGTACTTC. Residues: CSAPKQETQYF.

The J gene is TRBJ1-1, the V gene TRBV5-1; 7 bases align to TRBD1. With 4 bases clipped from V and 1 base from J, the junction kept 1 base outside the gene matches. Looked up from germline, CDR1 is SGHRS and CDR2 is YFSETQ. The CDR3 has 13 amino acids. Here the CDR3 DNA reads TGCGCCAGCAGCAGGGACAGGAACACTGAAGCTTTCTTT. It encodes CASSRDRNTEAFF.

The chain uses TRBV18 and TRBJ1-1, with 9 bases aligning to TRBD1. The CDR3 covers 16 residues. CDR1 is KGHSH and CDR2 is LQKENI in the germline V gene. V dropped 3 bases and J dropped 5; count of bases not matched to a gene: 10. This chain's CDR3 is CASSPGRQGGSTEAFF. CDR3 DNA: TGTGCCAGCTCACCCGGGCGACAGGGGGGGAGTACTGAAGCTTTCTTT.

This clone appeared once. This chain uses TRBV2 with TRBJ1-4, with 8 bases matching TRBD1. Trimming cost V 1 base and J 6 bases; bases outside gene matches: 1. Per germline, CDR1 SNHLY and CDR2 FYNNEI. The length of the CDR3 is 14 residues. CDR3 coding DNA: TGTGCCAGCAGTGAAGGGACAGGGTATGAAAAACTGTTTTTT. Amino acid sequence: CASSEGTGYEKLFF.

The CDR3 loop is CASSRRTGREQYF. The DNA of the CDR3 is TGTGCCAGCAGCCGACGGACAGGGAGGGAGCAGTACTTC. The rearrangement joins TRBV5-6 to TRBJ2-7, with 8 positions matching TRBD1. V lost 4 bases, J lost 7 bases, and 7 bases stayed unmatched. Per the germline V gene, CDR1 is SGHDT and CDR2 is YYEEEE. This CDR3 spans 13 amino acids.

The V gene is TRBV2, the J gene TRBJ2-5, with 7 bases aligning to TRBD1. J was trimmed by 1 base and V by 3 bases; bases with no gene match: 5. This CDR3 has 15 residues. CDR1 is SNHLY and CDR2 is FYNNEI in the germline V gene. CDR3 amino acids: CASSEGRGFQETQYF. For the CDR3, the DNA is TGTGCCAGCAGTGAGGGCAGGGGGTTCCAAGAGACCCAGTACTTC.

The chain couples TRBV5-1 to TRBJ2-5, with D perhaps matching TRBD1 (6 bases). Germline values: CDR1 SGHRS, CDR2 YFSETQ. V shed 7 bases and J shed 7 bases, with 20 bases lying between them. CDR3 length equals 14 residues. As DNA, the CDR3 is TGCGCCAGCGGTCTGGACAGCGAGTTTGGGACCCAGTACTTC. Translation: CASGLDSEFGTQYF.

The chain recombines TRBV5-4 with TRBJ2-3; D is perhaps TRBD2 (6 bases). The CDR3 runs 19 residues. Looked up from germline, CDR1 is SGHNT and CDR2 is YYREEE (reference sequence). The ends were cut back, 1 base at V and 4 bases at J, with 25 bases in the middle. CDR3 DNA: TGTGCCAGCAGCTTGACTACCTTACGTACCTTAAGGAGGGCAGATACGCAGTATTTT. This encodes CASSLTTLRTLRRADTQYF.